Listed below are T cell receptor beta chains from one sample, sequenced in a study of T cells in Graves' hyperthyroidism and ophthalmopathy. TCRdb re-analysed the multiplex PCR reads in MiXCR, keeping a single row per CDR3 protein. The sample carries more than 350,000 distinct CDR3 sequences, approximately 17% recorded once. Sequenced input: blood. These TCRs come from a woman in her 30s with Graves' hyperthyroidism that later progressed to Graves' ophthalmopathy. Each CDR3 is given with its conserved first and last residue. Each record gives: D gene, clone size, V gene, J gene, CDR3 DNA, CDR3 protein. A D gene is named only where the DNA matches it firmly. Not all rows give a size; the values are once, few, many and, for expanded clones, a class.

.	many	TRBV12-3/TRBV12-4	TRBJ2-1	TGTGCCAGCAGTCCACGGGACCCCCTACTGGGGCAGTTCTTC	CASSPRDPLLGQFF
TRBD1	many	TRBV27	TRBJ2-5	TGTGCCAGCAGTTTCGGACAGGTTGAGACCCAGTACTTC	CASSFGQVETQYF
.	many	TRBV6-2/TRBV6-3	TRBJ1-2	TGTGCCAGCAGCTACGACGGGGACGGAGCTAACTATGGCTACACCTTC	CASSYDGDGANYGYTF
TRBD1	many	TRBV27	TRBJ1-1	TGTGCCAGCAGTTCCCTCACCAGGGGGACTGAAGCTTTCTTT	CASSSLTRGTEAFF
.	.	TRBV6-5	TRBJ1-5	TGTGCCAGCAGTTATTTAGGGGTTGTTGCTCAGCCCCAGCATTTT	CASSYLGVVAQPQHF
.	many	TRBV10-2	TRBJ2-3	TGCGCCAGCAGTGAACAGGATACGCAGTATTTT	CASSEQDTQYF
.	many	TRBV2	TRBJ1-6	TGTGCCAGCAGTCGCTCGAAGGAAAGGGCCCTCCACTTT	CASSRSKERALHF
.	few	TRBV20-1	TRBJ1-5	TGCAGTGCTAGACAGACTAGCAATCAGCCCCAGCATTTT	CSARQTSNQPQHF
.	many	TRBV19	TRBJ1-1	TGTGCCAGTAGTATTTGGGCCCGAGGGGTCACTGAAGCTTTCTTT	CASSIWARGVTEAFF
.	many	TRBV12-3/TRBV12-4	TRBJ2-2	TGTGCCAGCAGTTACCGGGACGGGTTTGCCGGGGAGCTGTTTTTT	CASSYRDGFAGELFF
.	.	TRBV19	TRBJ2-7	TGTGCCAGTAGTTTCAGCCTCAGGGATTCCTACGAGCAGTACTTC	CASSFSLRDSYEQYF